This TCR beta chain was identified during a study of blood T cell repertoires in COVID-19. Across the whole study: Material from acute and convalescent COVID-19 was sourced from the United States, Italy and Spain. T cells, B-cell-depleted T cells, or PBMCs provided the cDNA or gDNA that served as material.

Per the authors' pipeline: Amplifying reference gene primers gave estimates of nucleated cell counts. This table comes from immunoSEQ multiplex PCR, and its TCRdb copy is limited to in-frame clones, with some not included. The DNA gave D and trimming, while V, J and clone size come from that table. This table has 140,000 or so clones, about four fifths appearing once. The sequence came from a woman of 80 years or more with acute or convalescent COVID-19. Sequencing was done on a sample of peripheral blood.

The CDR3 reads CASSLSGTPYYEQYF. CDR3 bases: TGTGCCAGTAGTTTATCCGGGACACCCTACTACGAGCAGTACTTC. The chain combines TRBV19 with TRBJ2-7, with a possible D match to TRBD1 (6 bases). Deletions cut 5 bases from V and 3 bases from J, with 17 bases between. This CDR3 comprises 15 residues. Germline V gene data show CDR1 as LNHDA and CDR2 as SQIVND (reference sequence).